This TCR beta chain stems from a study of cytomegalovirus exposure and HLA in healthy donors. About the study: One earlier analysis, a look at about 179 million T cells, found about 100 million unique TCR beta sequences. General study findings and limits: One variant, a missense change in DCLRE1C, was linked in a later analysis to TCR beta V- and J-gene trimming.

Germline CDR1 is LNHDA and CDR2 is SQIVND (reference sequence). This CDR3 region has 14 residues. V lost 5 bases to trimming and J lost 1 base, with 10 bases between them. In the case of this clone: Its antigen remains unidentified.

Use of 60 Vbeta and 13 Jbeta primers characterized the PCR. Assay used: immunoSEQ multiplex PCR; TCRdb lists only in-frame clones, some missing. This sample lists 150,000 to 200,000 clones; its ten largest clones have 1% to 1.5%. The chain couples TRBV19 to TRBJ2-3, with D tentatively TRBD2 (5 bases). This sequence originates from a woman in her sixties in good health and CMV-seronegative. The sequenced sample consisted of PBMCs. DNA of the CDR3: TGTGCCAGTAGTGTGCTCGGGGGCACAGATACGCAGTATTTT. Translated: CASSVLGGTDTQYF.